This T cell receptor (beta chain) was sequenced for a study of Ad26.COV2.S vaccination and SARS-CoV-2 variants. Study findings and constraints: Total T cell responses may have been underestimated by the TCR breadth and depth analyses.

Treatment: around 19 received Ad26.COV2.S at low or high dose, single or two shots; roughly five received placebo; per-sample allocation not given. Specimens were obtained on day 63 following the first vaccine or placebo injection. As regards this clone: Its specificity is unknown.

The data were produced by immunoSEQ multiplex PCR, yet TCRdb's version contains in-frame clones alone and is incomplete. The sample has about 480,000 clones, around 90% seen once. The sequence was obtained from a person between 18 and 60 years old who received the Ad26.COV2.S COVID-19 vaccine or a placebo. The material was peripheral blood, obtained in a trial of Ad26.COV2.S vaccine versus placebo.

CDR3 sequence (DNA): TGTGCCTGGAGTGTATACCAGGGTGTCACCGGGGAGCTGTTTTTT. Translation gives CAWSVYQGVTGELFF. This chain joins TRBV30 and TRBJ2-2, with D possibly matching TRBD1 (5 bases). The V end lost 0 bases, the J end lost 4 bases, and 12 bases lay between the germline ends. CDR1 and CDR2 (germline): GTSNPN, SVGIG (reference sequence). The CDR3 totals 15 residues.